The clone carrying this TCR beta chain has just one count. These data are taken from a study of blood T cell repertoires in COVID-19. The CDR3 has 15 residues. The germline gives CDR1 SGHTA, CDR2 FQGTGA. J was trimmed by 6 bases and V by 5 bases; bases with no gene match: 9. Generated by immunoSEQ multiplex PCR, the TCRdb table keeps only in-frame clones and is missing some. This table holds a few hundred thousand clones, roughly 90% found once. The chain carries TRBV7-3 and TRBJ2-1, with 8 bases identical to TRBD2. Sequenced material: peripheral blood. This sequence was found in a man aged 40-49 years with acute or convalescent COVID-19. The CDR3 DNA reads as TGTGCCAGCAGCCCCATTATCGGGGGGGCCAATGAGCAGTTCTTC. It is translated as CASSPIIGGANEQFF.